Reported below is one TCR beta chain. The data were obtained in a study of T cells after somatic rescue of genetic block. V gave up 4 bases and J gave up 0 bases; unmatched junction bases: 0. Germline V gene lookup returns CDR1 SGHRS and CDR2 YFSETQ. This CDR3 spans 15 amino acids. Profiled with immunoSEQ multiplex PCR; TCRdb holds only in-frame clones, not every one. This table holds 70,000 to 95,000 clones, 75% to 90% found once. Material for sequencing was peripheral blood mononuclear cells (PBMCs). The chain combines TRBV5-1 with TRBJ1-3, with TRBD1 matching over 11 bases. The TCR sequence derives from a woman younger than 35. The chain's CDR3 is CASSGTGGSGNTIYF. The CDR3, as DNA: TGCGCCAGCAGCGGGACAGGGGGCTCTGGAAACACCATATATTTT.